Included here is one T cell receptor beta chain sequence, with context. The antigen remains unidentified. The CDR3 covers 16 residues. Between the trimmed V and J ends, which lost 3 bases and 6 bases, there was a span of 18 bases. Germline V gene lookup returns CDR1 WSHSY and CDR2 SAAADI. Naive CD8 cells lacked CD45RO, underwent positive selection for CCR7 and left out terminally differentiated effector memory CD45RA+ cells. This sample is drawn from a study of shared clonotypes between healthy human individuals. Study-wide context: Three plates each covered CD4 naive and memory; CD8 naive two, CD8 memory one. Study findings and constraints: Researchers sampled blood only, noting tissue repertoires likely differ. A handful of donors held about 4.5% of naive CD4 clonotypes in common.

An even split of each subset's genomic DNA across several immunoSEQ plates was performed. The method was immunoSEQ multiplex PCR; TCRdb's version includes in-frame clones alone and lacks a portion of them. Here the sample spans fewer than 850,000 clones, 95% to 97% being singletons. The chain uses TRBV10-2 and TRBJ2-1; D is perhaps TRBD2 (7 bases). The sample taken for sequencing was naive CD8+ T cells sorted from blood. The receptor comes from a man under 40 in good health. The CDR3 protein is CASSELLGGLSNEQFF. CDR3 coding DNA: TGCGCCAGCAGTGAACTTCTCGGGGGGCTTAGCAATGAGCAGTTCTTC.